This TCR beta chain was identified during a study of T cell responses to AZD1222 COVID-19 vaccine. The data were produced by immunoSEQ multiplex PCR, yet TCRdb's version contains in-frame clones alone and is incomplete. The table shows about 130,000 clones, with roughly 93% occurring only once. The CDR3 is made up of 13 amino acids. Germline V gives CDR1 SGHTA, CDR2 FQGTGA. V was shortened by 5 bases and J by 2 bases, with 9 bases between the two germline ends. The chain links TRBV7-3 to TRBJ1-1, with D possibly being TRBD1 (5 bases). The TCR originated in an adult in good health. Source: peripheral blood, taken on day 0 of AZD1222 vaccination. The CDR3 DNA reads as TGTGCCAGCAGCCCACAGGTCAACACTGAAGCTTTCTTT. Its protein is CASSPQVNTEAFF.